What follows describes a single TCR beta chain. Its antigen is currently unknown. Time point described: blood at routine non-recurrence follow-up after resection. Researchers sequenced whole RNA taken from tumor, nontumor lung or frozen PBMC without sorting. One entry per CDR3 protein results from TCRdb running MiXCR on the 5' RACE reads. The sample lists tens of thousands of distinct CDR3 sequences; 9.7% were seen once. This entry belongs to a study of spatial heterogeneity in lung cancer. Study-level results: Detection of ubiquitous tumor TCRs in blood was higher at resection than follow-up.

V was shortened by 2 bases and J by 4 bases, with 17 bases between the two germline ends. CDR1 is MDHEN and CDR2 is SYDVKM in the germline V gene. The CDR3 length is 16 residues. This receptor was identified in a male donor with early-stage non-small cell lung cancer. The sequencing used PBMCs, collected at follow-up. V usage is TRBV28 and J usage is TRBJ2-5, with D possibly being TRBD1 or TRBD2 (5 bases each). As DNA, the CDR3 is TGTGCCAGCAGTTTAACCGGGACGGGGAAAGGAGAGACCCAGTACTTC. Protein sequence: CASSLTGTGKGETQYF.